The T cell receptor (beta chain) under discussion was sequenced for a study of cytomegalovirus exposure and HLA in healthy donors. Study-level results: As a later analysis showed, several of the most significant clusters appeared to be linked to common viral pathogens. For most TCR beta V segments, an earlier analysis put the productive rate at about 90% or about 30% of the time.

Germline V lookup: CDR1 SGHAT, CDR2 FQNNGV. This CDR3 comprises 14 residues. Trimming shortened V by 7 bases and J by 5 bases, and 16 bases separated the two germline ends. About this clone itself: As yet, its antigen is unknown.

The donors, nominally healthy at sampling, likely had unrecorded immune exposures. The PCR ran on 60 Vbeta and 13 Jbeta primers. Method: immunoSEQ multiplex PCR; TCRdb's copy keeps in-frame clones and lacks some. The sample lists approximately 160,000 clones, 75% to 85% occurring once. The sequenced material came from PBMCs. This chain joins TRBV11-2 and TRBJ2-3; possibly TRBD2 for D (6 bases). This clonotype was sampled from a female donor in good health and CMV-seronegative. CDR3 region: CASTSRGSGDTQYF. The CDR3 DNA reads TGTGCCAGCACCTCCCGGGGGTCGGGAGATACGCAGTATTTT.